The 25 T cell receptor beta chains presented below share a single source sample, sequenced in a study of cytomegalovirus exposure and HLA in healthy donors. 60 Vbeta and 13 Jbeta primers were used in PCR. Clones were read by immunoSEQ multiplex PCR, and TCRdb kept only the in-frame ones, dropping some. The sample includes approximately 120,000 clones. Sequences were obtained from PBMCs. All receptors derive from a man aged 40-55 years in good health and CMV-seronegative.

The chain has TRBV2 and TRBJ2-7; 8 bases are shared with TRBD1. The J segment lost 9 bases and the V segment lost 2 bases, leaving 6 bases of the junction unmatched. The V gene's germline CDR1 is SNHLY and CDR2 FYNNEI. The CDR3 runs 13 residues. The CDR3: CASSEQTGGSQYF. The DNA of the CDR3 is TGTGCCAGCAGTGAACAAACAGGGGGTTCGCAGTACTTC.

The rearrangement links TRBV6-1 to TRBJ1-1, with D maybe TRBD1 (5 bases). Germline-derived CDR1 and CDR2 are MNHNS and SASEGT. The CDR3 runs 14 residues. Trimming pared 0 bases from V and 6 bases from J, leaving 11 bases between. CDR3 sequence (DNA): TGTGCCAGCAGTGAAGCGGGGCAGCCCCCTGAAGCTTTCTTT. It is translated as CASSEAGQPPEAFF.

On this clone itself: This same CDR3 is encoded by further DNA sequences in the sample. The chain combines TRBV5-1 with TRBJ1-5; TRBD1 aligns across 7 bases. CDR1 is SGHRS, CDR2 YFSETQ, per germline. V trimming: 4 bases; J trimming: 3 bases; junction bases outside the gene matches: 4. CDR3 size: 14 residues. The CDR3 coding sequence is TGCGCCAGCAGCCCGACAGGGCCCAATCAGCCCCAGCATTTT. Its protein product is CASSPTGPNQPQHF. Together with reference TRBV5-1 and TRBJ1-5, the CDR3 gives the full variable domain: KAGVTQTPRYLIKTRGQQVTLSCSPISGHRSVSWYQQTPGQGLQFLFEYFSETQRNKGNFPGRFSGRQFSNSRSEMNVSTLELGDSALYLCASSPTGPNQPQHFGDGTRLSIL.

The CDR3 is CASSWASGYEQYF. CDR3 bases: TGTGCCAGCAGTTGGGCTAGCGGCTACGAGCAGTACTTC. The V and J genes are TRBV11-3 and TRBJ2-7, with 7 bases matching TRBD2. The CDR3 runs to 13 residues. Trimming cost V 6 bases and J 3 bases; bases outside gene matches: 5. Germline V lookup: CDR1 SGHNT, CDR2 YENEEA.

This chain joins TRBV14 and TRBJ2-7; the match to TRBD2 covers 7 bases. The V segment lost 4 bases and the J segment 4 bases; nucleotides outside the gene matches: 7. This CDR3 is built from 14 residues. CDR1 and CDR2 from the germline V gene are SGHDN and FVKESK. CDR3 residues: CASSRSSGWYEQYF. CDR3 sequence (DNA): TGTGCCAGCAGCCGATCTAGCGGATGGTACGAGCAGTACTTC.

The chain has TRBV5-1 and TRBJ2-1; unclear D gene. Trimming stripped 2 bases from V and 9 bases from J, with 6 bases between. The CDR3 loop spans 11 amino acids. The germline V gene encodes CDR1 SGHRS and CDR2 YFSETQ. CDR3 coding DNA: TGCGCCAGCAGCTTCCTAGGTGAGCAGTTCTTC. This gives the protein CASSFLGEQFF.

The CDR3 nucleotides read TGTGCCAGCAGCTCGAGAGGGGAGACCCAGTACTTC. This translates into CASSSRGETQYF. The chain links TRBV9 to TRBJ2-5; D is possibly TRBD2 (5 bases). The CDR3 runs 12 residues. With 4 bases removed from V and 5 bases from J, the gap between germline ends came to 9 bases. Germline CDR1 SGDLS, CDR2 YYNGEE.

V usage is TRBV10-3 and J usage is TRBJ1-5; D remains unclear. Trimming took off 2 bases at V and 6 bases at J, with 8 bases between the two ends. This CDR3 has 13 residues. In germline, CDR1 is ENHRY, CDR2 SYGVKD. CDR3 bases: TGTGCCATCAGTGAGGACTCGGCTCAGCCCCAGCATTTT. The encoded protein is CAISEDSAQPQHF.

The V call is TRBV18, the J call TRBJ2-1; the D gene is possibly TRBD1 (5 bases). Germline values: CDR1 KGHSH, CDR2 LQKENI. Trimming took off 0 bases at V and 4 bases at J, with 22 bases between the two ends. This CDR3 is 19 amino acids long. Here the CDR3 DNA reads TGTGCCAGCTCACCACCGGCGTACTCCCCAGGGTTATCATACAATGAGCAGTTCTTC. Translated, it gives CASSPPAYSPGLSYNEQFF.

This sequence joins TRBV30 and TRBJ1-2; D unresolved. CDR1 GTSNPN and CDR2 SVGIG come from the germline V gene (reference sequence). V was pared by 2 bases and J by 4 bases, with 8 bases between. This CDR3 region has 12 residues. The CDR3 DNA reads TGTGCCTGGAGTCCTTACACCTATGGCTACACCTTC. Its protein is CAWSPYTYGYTF. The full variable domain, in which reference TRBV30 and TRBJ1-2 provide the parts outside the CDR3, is SQTIHQWPATLVQPVGSPLSLECTVEGTSNPNLYWYRQAAGRGLQLLFYSVGIGQISSEVPQNLSASRPQDRQFILSSKKLLLSDSGFYLCAWSPYTYGYTFGSGTRLTVV.

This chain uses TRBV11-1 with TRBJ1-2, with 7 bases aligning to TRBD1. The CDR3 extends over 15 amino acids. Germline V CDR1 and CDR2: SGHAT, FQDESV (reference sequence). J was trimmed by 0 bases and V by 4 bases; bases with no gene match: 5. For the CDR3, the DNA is TGTGCCAGCAGCTCATCGGACAGGCCTAACTATGGCTACACCTTC. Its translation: CASSSSDRPNYGYTF.

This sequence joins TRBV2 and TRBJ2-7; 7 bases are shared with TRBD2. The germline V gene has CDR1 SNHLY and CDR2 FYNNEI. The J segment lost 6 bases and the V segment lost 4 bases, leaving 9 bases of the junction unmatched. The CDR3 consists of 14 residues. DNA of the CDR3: TGTGCCAGCAGTGTCTTGGGAGGGCCCGGCGAGCAGTACTTC. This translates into CASSVLGGPGEQYF.

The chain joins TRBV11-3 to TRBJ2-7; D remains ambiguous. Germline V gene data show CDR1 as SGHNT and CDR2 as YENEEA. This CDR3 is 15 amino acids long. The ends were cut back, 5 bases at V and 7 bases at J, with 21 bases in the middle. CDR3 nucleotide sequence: TGTGCCAGCAGCCCTCCCCACACTGCCCTGCGGGAGCAGTACTTC. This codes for CASSPPHTALREQYF.

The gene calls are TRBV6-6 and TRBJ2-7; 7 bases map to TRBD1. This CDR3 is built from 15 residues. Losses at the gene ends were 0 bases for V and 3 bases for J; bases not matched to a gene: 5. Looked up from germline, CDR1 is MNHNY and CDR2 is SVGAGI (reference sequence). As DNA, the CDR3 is TGTGCCAGCAGTTACTCGGCGGCAGGGGGCTACGAGCAGTACTTC. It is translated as CASSYSAAGGYEQYF.

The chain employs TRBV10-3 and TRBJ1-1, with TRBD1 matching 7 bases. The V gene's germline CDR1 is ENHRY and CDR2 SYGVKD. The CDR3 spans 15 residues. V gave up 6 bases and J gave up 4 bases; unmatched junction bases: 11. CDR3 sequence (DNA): TGTGCCATCAGCACTCACAGGGGCCTCGGCACTGAAGCTTTCTTT. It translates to CAISTHRGLGTEAFF.

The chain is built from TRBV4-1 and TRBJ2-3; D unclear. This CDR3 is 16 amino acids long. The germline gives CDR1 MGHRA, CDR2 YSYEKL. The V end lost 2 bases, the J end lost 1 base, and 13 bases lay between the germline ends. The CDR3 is CASSQRSEAGTDTQYF. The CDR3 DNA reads TGCGCCAGCAGCCAACGAAGCGAGGCGGGCACAGATACGCAGTATTTT.

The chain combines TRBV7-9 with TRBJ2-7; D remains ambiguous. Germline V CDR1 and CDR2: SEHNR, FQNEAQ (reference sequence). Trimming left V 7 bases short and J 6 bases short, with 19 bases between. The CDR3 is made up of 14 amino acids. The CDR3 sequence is CASTQSHSPVEQYF. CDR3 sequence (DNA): TGTGCCAGCACCCAATCCCACAGCCCCGTCGAGCAGTACTTC.

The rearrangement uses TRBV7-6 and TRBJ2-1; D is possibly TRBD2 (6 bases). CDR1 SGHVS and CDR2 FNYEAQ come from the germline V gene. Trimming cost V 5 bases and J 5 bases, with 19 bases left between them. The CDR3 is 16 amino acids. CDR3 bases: TGTGCCAGCAGCCACCCCCTTCGGGACTCACACAATGAGCAGTTCTTC. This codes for CASSHPLRDSHNEQFF.

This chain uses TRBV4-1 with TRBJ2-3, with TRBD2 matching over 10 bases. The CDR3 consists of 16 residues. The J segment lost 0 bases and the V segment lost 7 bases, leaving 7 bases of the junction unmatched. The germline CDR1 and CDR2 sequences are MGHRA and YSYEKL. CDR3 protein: CASNQALAGSTDTQYF. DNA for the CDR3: TGCGCCAGCAACCAGGCACTAGCGGGGAGCACAGATACGCAGTATTTT.

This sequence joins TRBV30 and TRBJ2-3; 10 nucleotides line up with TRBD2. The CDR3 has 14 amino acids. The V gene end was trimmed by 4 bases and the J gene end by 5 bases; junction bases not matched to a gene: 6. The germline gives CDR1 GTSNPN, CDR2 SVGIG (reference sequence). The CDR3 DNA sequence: TGTGCCTGGAAACTAGCGGGGCGCGGAGATACGCAGTATTTT. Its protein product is CAWKLAGRGDTQYF.

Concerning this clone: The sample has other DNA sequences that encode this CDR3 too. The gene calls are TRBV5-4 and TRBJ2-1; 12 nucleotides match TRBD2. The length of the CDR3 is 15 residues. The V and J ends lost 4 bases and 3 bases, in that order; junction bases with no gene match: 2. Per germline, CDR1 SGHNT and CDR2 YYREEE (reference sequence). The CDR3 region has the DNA TGTGCCAGCAGCCTGACTAGCGGGAGCTACAATGAGCAGTTCTTC. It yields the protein CASSLTSGSYNEQFF.

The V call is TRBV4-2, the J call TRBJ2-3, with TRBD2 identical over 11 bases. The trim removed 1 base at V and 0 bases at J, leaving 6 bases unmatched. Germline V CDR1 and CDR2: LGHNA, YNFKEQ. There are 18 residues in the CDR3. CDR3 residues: CASSQGTGTSGSTDTQYF. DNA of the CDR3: TGTGCCAGCAGCCAAGGAACCGGGACTAGCGGTAGCACAGATACGCAGTATTTT.

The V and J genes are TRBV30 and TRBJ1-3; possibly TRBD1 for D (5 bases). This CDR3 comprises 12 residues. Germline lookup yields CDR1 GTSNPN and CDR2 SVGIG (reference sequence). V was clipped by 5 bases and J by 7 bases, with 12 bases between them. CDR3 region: CAWGARGNTIYF. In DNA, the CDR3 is TGTGCCTGGGGGGCTCGGGGGAACACCATATATTTT.

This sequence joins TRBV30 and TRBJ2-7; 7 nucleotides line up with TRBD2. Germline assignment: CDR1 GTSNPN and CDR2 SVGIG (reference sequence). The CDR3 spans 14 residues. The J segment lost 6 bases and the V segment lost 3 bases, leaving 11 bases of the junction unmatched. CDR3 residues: CAWSPLREVPEQYF. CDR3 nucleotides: TGTGCCTGGAGCCCCCTACGGGAGGTCCCCGAGCAGTACTTC.

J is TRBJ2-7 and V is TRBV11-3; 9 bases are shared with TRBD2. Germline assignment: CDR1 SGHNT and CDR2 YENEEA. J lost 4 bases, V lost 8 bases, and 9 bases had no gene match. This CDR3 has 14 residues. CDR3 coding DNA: TGTGCCAGCCGGAAGGCTAGCGGGATTTACGAGCAGTACTTC. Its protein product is CASRKASGIYEQYF.